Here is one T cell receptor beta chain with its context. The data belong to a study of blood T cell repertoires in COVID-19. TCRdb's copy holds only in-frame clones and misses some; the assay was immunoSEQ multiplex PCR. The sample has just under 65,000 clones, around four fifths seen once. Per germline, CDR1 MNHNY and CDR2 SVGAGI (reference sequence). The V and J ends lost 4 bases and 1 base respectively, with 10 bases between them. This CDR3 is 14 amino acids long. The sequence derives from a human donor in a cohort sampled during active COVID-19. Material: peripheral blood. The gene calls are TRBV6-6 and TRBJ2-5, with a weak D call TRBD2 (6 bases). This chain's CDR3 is CASSSKLAQETQYF. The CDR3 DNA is TGTGCCAGCAGTTCCAAACTAGCCCAAGAGACCCAGTACTTC.